A selection of T cell receptor beta chains follows, all from one sample in a study of blood T cells in healthy people across ages. TCRdb processed the 5' RACE reads anew with MiXCR; each CDR3 protein has one entry. The table records around 1,500,000 distinct CDR3 sequences, roughly 40% of them present only once. The sequencing sample was made of blood. The receptor set was obtained from a woman under 30 in good health. The CDR3 runs from the conserved cysteine through the conserved F or W. The D gene is left open where the match is weak. The size of a clone is reported for some rows only, either as once, few or many, or as a class for expanded clones.

cdr3_aa cdr3_nt d_call j_call clone_size v_call
CASSLGPEGTTNEKLFF TGCGCCAGCAGCTTGGGCCCAGAAGGGACAACTAATGAAAAACTGTTTTTT NA TRBJ1-4 few TRBV5-1
CSAFRAGVVGETQYF TGCAGTGCTTTCAGAGCGGGAGTAGTAGGGGAGACCCAGTACTTC TRBD2 TRBJ2-5 few TRBV20-1
CASSQERASYNEQFF TGTGCCAGCAGCCAAGAGAGGGCTAGCTACAATGAGCAGTTCTTC NA TRBJ2-1 NA TRBV14
CASSYSTGTNTGELFF TGTGCCAGCAGTTACTCGACCGGGACCAACACCGGGGAGCTGTTTTTT NA TRBJ2-2 NA TRBV6-2/TRBV6-3
CASARTSGSYRYEQYF TGTGCCAGCGCAAGGACTAGCGGGAGCTATCGCTACGAGCAGTACTTC TRBD2 TRBJ2-7 NA TRBV27
CATSTGGGTDTQYF TGTGCCACCAGCACGGGGGGGGGCACAGATACGCAGTATTTT TRBD2 TRBJ2-3 few TRBV15
CAIGAGGASNEQFF TGTGCCATCGGTGCTGGGGGGGCCAGCAATGAGCAGTTCTTC NA TRBJ2-1 few TRBV10-3
CASRPPGPPQETQYF TGTGCCAGCAGACCCCCGGGGCCCCCACAAGAGACCCAGTACTTC NA TRBJ2-5 NA TRBV11-2
CASSSASGTSGRDTQYF TGTGCCAGCAGCTCCGCCTCCGGGACTAGCGGGAGAGATACGCAGTATTTT TRBD2 TRBJ2-3 many TRBV13
CASSLVLAVNSGANVLTF TGTGCCAGCAGTTTAGTACTAGCAGTTAACTCTGGGGCCAACGTCCTGACTTTC NA TRBJ2-6 NA TRBV12-3/TRBV12-4
CASTSGLDYNEQFF TGTGCCAGCACCTCGGGACTGGACTACAATGAGCAGTTCTTC NA TRBJ2-1 NA TRBV6-5
CAWSVQNYEQYF TGTGCCTGGAGTGTACAGAACTACGAGCAGTACTTC NA TRBJ2-7 NA TRBV30
CSARSPRSSGANVLTF TGCAGTGCTAGAAGTCCCAGGAGCTCTGGGGCCAACGTCCTGACTTTC NA TRBJ2-6 NA TRBV20-1
CASRQGSTEAFF TGTGCCAGCCGACAGGGGAGCACTGAAGCTTTCTTT TRBD1 TRBJ1-1 few TRBV6-2/TRBV6-3
CASSGSNRGPEQFF TGTGCCAGCAGTGGGAGTAACCGGGGTCCGGAGCAGTTCTTC NA TRBJ2-1 NA TRBV2
CSASRGTQTNTEAFF TGCAGTGCTAGTCGAGGCACTCAAACGAACACTGAAGCTTTCTTT NA TRBJ1-1 NA TRBV20-1
CASSQVAGWGSVEKLFF TGTGCCAGCAGCCAAGTGGCGGGGTGGGGGTCGGTGGAAAAACTGTTTTTT NA TRBJ1-4 few TRBV3-1
CSAQTASGADVLTF TGCAGTGCGCAGACAGCCTCTGGGGCCGACGTCCTGACTTTC NA TRBJ2-6 NA TRBV20-1
CASIHRARSTEAFF TGTGCCAGCATCCACAGGGCCAGGAGCACTGAAGCTTTCTTT NA TRBJ1-1 NA TRBV12-3/TRBV12-4
CSARPPESTYEQYF TGCAGTGCTAGGCCGCCTGAATCGACCTACGAGCAGTACTTC NA TRBJ2-7 NA TRBV20-1
CASSLVPTGLSHSPLHF TGTGCCAGCAGCTTAGTCCCGACAGGGCTATCGCATTCACCCCTCCACTTT TRBD1 TRBJ1-6 few TRBV7-9
CASSLPRGTPQADTQYF TGTGCCAGCAGCTTACCGCGGGGGACTCCCCAAGCAGATACGCAGTATTTT TRBD2 TRBJ2-3 few TRBV7-8
CSASSTGGLGEAFF TGCAGTGCTAGCTCTACAGGGGGCTTGGGTGAAGCTTTCTTT TRBD1 TRBJ1-1 few TRBV20-1
CASRLLETSGPYEQYF TGTGCCAGCAGATTGTTGGAGACTAGCGGGCCCTACGAGCAGTACTTC TRBD2 TRBJ2-7 once TRBV5-6
CACSFKTGGRGQPQHF TGTGCCTGCAGCTTTAAGACAGGGGGTAGGGGTCAGCCCCAGCATTTT TRBD1 TRBJ1-5 NA TRBV7-2
CASSSGGFDEQYF TGTGCCAGCAGTTCCGGGGGCTTCGACGAGCAGTACTTC NA TRBJ2-7 NA TRBV27
CSVEGNGQPYEQYF TGCAGCGTTGAAGGTAACGGACAGCCCTACGAGCAGTACTTC NA TRBJ2-7 few TRBV29-1
CASSLDSRSTSGGDLMVQYF TGTGCCAGCAGCTTAGATTCAAGATCGACTAGCGGGGGGGACCTCATGGTGCAGTATTTT TRBD2 TRBJ2-3 NA TRBV11-2
CASIVTTAPYEQYF TGTGCCAGCATCGTTACAACTGCACCCTACGAGCAGTACTTC NA TRBJ2-7 NA TRBV13
CSARDRTSAYYNEQFF TGCAGTGCTAGAGACCGGACTAGCGCATACTACAATGAGCAGTTCTTC TRBD2 TRBJ2-1 few TRBV20-1
CASSRGGLTYEQYF TGTGCCAGCAGCCGGGGAGGATTAACCTACGAGCAGTACTTC NA TRBJ2-7 NA TRBV5-4
CAGSLPQNNSPLHF TGTGCCGGCAGCTTGCCACAGAATAATTCACCCCTCCACTTT NA TRBJ1-6 NA TRBV5-6
CASSTAELREQYF TGTGCCAGCAGCACAGCCGAGTTGAGGGAGCAGTACTTC NA TRBJ2-7 few TRBV21-1
CASQPGTGDGYTF TGCGCCAGCCAGCCGGGGACAGGGGATGGCTACACCTTC TRBD1 TRBJ1-2 once TRBV5-1
CASSLQGAENTEAFF TGTGCCAGCAGCTTACAGGGAGCCGAGAACACTGAAGCTTTCTTT NA TRBJ1-1 few TRBV7-3
CSDRGRASVREQFF TGCAGTGACCGCGGGAGGGCCTCGGTAAGGGAGCAGTTCTTC TRBD2 TRBJ2-1 NA TRBV20-1
CASSYVSPLFSSYNEQYF TGTGCCAGCAGTTACGTGAGTCCATTATTCAGCTCCTACAATGAGCAGTACTTC NA TRBJ2-7 NA TRBV6-5
CSAQDLQGNGYTF TGCAGTGCCCAGGACTTGCAGGGGAATGGCTACACCTTC NA TRBJ1-2 few TRBV20-1
CASSPQGWDEQFF TGTGCCAGCTCACCGCAGGGCTGGGATGAGCAGTTCTTC NA TRBJ2-1 NA TRBV18
CASGLAGWQETQYF TGTGCCAGCGGACTAGCGGGATGGCAAGAGACCCAGTACTTC TRBD2 TRBJ2-5 NA TRBV9
CASRLTGKAAKNIQYF TGTGCCAGCAGACTAACAGGGAAGGCCGCCAAAAACATTCAGTACTTC NA TRBJ2-4 NA TRBV6-6
CASSRQTGFMNTEAFF TGTGCCAGCAGCCGACAAACGGGGTTCATGAACACTGAAGCTTTCTTT NA TRBJ1-1 NA TRBV7-2
CASSLLAGEETQYF TGTGCCAGCAGTCTCTTAGCGGGAGAAGAGACCCAGTACTTC TRBD2 TRBJ2-5 NA TRBV5-6
CASSLDKLYNEQFF TGCGCCAGCAGCCTAGACAAGCTCTACAATGAGCAGTTCTTC NA TRBJ2-1 NA TRBV5-1
CASTWTGNGYTF TGTGCCAGCACCTGGACAGGGAATGGCTACACCTTC TRBD1 TRBJ1-2 few TRBV6-6
CSARDRGTEAFF TGCAGTGCTAGAGACAGGGGGACTGAAGCTTTCTTT TRBD1 TRBJ1-1 NA TRBV20-1
CASSQDRGVNNEQFF TGCGCCAGCAGCCAAGATCGCGGTGTCAACAATGAGCAGTTCTTC NA TRBJ2-1 NA TRBV4-3
CASVDGVGTEAFF TGTGCCAGCGTAGACGGGGTTGGCACTGAAGCTTTCTTT NA TRBJ1-1 NA TRBV12-3/TRBV12-4
CATSDFKDTQYF TGTGCCACCAGTGATTTTAAAGATACGCAGTATTTT NA TRBJ2-3 few TRBV24-1
CASSQDFEGDGYTF TGTGCCAGCAGCCAAGATTTTGAGGGGGATGGCTACACCTTC NA TRBJ1-2 NA TRBV3-1
CAIRGPGQGSTEAFF TGTGCCATCAGGGGGCCGGGGCAGGGCAGCACTGAAGCTTTCTTT NA TRBJ1-1 NA TRBV10-3
CASSTRDIEAFF TGTGCCAGCAGCACCCGGGACATTGAAGCTTTCTTT NA TRBJ1-1 NA TRBV7-9
CASSLGGGAEAEQFF TGTGCCAGCAGCTTGGGTGGTGGCGCCGAAGCGGAGCAGTTCTTC NA TRBJ2-1 NA TRBV5-4